Shown below are 9 T cell receptor beta chains from a single sample sequenced in a study of CD8 T cells in ankylosing spondylitis. These receptors' antigens are unknown. TCRdb passed the 5' RACE reads through MiXCR, listing each CDR3 protein once. The sample has 450,000 to 550,000 distinct CDR3 sequences; about 5.4% are singletons. Notes on the study in general: Seemingly characteristic of ankylosing spondylitis blood was a TCR beta motif consisting of eight highly homologous variants.

Sequences were obtained from blood, either unsorted or a sorted T cell fraction (not recorded which). Receptors were obtained from a male donor with ankylosing spondylitis.

In this sample, this clonotype turned up many times. The DNA for the CDR3 is TGTGCCAGCAGTCCCCACCCCCCCGGACCTTCTTTTACCTACGAGCAGTACTTC. It specifies CASSPHPPGPSFTYEQYF. The V gene is TRBV6-1, the J gene TRBJ2-7; D unclear. The V gene's germline CDR1 is MNHNS and CDR2 SASEGT. The CDR3 sequence is 18 residues long. V gave up 5 bases and J gave up 2 bases, with 25 bases separating them.

Ten or more counts support this clonotype. The J gene is TRBJ1-5, the V gene TRBV12-3 or TRBV12-4; TRBD1 matches 8 bases. CDR3 length equals 15 residues. Losses at the gene ends were 1 base for V and 1 base for J; bases not matched to a gene: 0. Written as DNA, the CDR3 is TGTGCCAGCAGTTTAGGGGACAGGAGCAATCAGCCCCAGCATTTT. The encoded protein is CASSLGDRSNQPQHF.

The chain joins TRBV28 to TRBJ1-4; D ambiguous. With 6 bases removed from V and 8 bases from J, the gap between germline ends came to 16 bases. Germline loops: CDR1 MDHEN, CDR2 SYDVKM. This CDR3 region has 14 residues. DNA of the CDR3: TGTGCCAGCAGCCACCGGCTCCTCTGGGAAAAACTGTTTTTT. As protein: CASSHRLLWEKLFF.

This clonotype was recorded many times. The chain employs TRBV14 and TRBJ2-1; 13 bases line up with TRBD2. The CDR3 is 16 amino acids. From germline, CDR1 is SGHDN and CDR2 FVKESK. The ends lost 6 bases at V and 8 bases at J; junction bases unmatched: 10. The DNA of the CDR3 is TGTGCCAGCAGTCGACGACTAGCGGGAGGCGGAGATGAGCAGTTCTTC. Translating it yields CASSRRLAGGGDEQFF. Full variable domain (missing parts from reference TRBV14 and TRBJ2-1): EAGVTQFPSHSVIEKGQTVTLRCDPISGHDNLYWYRRVMGKEIKFLLHFVKESKQDESGMPNNRFLAERTGGTYSTLKVQPAELEDSGVYFCASSRRLAGGGDEQFFGPGTRLTVL.

Ten or more counts support this clonotype. The V call is TRBV5-1, the J call TRBJ1-1, with 10 bases aligning to TRBD1. Germline values: CDR1 SGHRS, CDR2 YFSETQ. With 3 bases clipped from V and 3 bases from J, the junction kept 8 bases outside the gene matches. CDR3 size: 16 residues. The CDR3 loop is CASSYDPGQGYTEAFF. The CDR3 nucleotides are TGCGCCAGCAGCTACGATCCGGGACAGGGGTACACTGAAGCTTTCTTT.

This clonotype has a count of ten or more. The chain has TRBV7-8 and TRBJ2-5; no firm D call. Germline V gene lookup returns CDR1 SGHVS and CDR2 FQNEAQ. V dropped 3 bases and J dropped 5 bases, with 10 bases sitting between them. CDR3 length: 13 amino acids. CDR3 region: CASSFQPRETQYF. The CDR3 coding sequence is TGTGCCAGCAGCTTCCAGCCCCGGGAGACCCAGTACTTC.

This clonotype came up many times. The V gene is TRBV27, the J gene TRBJ1-5, with D possibly TRBD1 on 6 matching bases. The CDR3 loop spans 18 amino acids. CDR1 and CDR2 from the germline V gene are MNHEY and SMNVEV (reference sequence). V lost 1 base and J lost 1, with 17 bases in between. For the CDR3, the DNA is TGTGCCAGCAGTTTATTCGGGACAAACCTATGGAGCAATCAGCCCCAGCATTTT. This translates into CASSLFGTNLWSNQPQHF.

This clonotype was counted at least ten times. The chain couples TRBV5-1 to TRBJ1-2; D gene uncertain. CDR1 SGHRS and CDR2 YFSETQ come from the germline V gene. The CDR3 extends over 13 amino acids. Between the trimmed V and J ends, which lost 4 bases and 0 bases, there was a span of 7 bases. The CDR3 sequence is CASSAVPNYGYTF. CDR3 DNA: TGCGCCAGCAGCGCCGTTCCTAACTATGGCTACACCTTC.

The table lists this clonotype with many counts. The rearrangement joins TRBV20-1 to TRBJ1-4, with D possibly matching TRBD1 (5 bases). The CDR3 runs 14 residues. Germline V gene sequence: CDR1 DFQATT, CDR2 SNEGSKA (reference sequence). Between the trimmed V and J ends, which lost 5 bases and 8 bases, there was a span of 18 bases. CDR3 region: CSAGGTPRAEKLFF. CDR3 sequence (DNA): TGCAGTGCTGGAGGGACCCCCCGAGCGGAAAAACTGTTTTTT.